These T cell receptor beta chains were read from a single sample in a study of somatic mutations in cytotoxic T cells in rheumatoid arthritis. Libraries were prepared by immunoSEQ multiplex PCR; TCRdb keeps only in-frame clonotypes and omits some of them. In the table there are fewer than 20,000 clones, around 70% of which are singletons. Sample: CD8+ T cells sorted from blood. Receptors were obtained from a man in his sixties in good health. Both conserved end residues are part of each CDR3. Each record gives: V gene, D gene, clone size, J gene, CDR3 protein, CDR3 DNA. A D gene is named only where the DNA matches it firmly. Where a row states a size, it is once, few, many or the class of an expanded clone; other rows omit it.

>TRBV29-1|.|.|TRBJ2-1
CSVEVSLGDEQFF
TGCAGCGTTGAAGTTAGTTTAGGAGATGAGCAGTTCTTC
>TRBV4-1|TRBD1|.|TRBJ1-5
CASSQRTGYSNQPQHF
TGCGCCAGCAGCCAACGGACAGGGTATAGCAATCAGCCCCAGCATTTT
>TRBV19|.|.|TRBJ2-7
CASSYLGHDLQQYF
TGTGCCAGTAGTTATCTTGGACACGACCTCCAGCAGTACTTC
>TRBV6-5|.|.|TRBJ2-7
CASTPRQPSYEQYF
TGTGCCAGCACCCCGCGACAGCCTTCCTACGAGCAGTACTTC
>TRBV19|.|.|TRBJ1-6
CASSIDRGSYNSPLHF
TGTGCCAGTAGTATTGACCGGGGCTCCTATAATTCACCCCTCCACTTT
>TRBV6-5|.|.|TRBJ2-1
CASSYSAYSLNEQFF
TGTGCCAGCAGTTACTCGGCTTATTCCCTCAATGAGCAGTTCTTC
>TRBV2|TRBD2|few|TRBJ2-1
CASTRGLSGSKYEQFF
TGTGCCAGCACCCGCGGCCTAAGCGGGAGTAAGTATGAGCAGTTCTTC
>TRBV6-4|.|.|TRBJ2-6
CASSPRDNSGANVLTF
TGTGCCAGCAGTCCTCGGGACAATTCTGGGGCCAACGTCCTGACTTTC
>TRBV7-9|TRBD2|few|TRBJ2-3
CASSSGPAGDTQYF
TGTGCCAGCAGTTCCGGGCCAGCGGGGGATACGCAGTATTTT
>TRBV7-8|TRBD1|.|TRBJ2-1
CASSLGSPTGQGYNEQFF
TGTGCCAGCAGCTTAGGCTCGCCTACGGGACAGGGCTACAATGAGCAGTTCTTC
>TRBV7-8|.|.|TRBJ2-3
CASSLRGPLSTDTQYF
TGTGCCAGCAGCTTGCGGGGGCCCCTAAGCACAGATACGCAGTATTTT
>TRBV11-2|.|once|TRBJ1-1
CASSLEGGGGTEAFF
TGTGCCAGCAGCTTAGAGGGGGGGGGCGGCACTGAAGCTTTCTTT
>TRBV7-6|TRBD1|few|TRBJ2-7
CASSLTGVSEQYF
TGTGCCAGCAGCCTTACAGGGGTGAGCGAGCAGTACTTC
>TRBV5-1|TRBD1|.|TRBJ2-7
CASSLEGQGYEQYF
TGCGCCAGCAGCTTGGAGGGACAGGGCTACGAGCAGTACTTC
>TRBV29-1|.|once|TRBJ1-2
CSVETGTSNYGYTF
TGCAGCGTGGAAACGGGGACTTCTAACTATGGCTACACCTTC
>TRBV29-1|TRBD2|.|TRBJ2-7
CSVFTSGNAEQYF
TGCAGCGTTTTTACTAGCGGGAATGCCGAGCAGTACTTC
>TRBV7-9|.|.|TRBJ2-2
CASSPLGRSTNTGELFF
TGTGCCAGCAGCCCTCTGGGCCGATCAACGAACACCGGGGAGCTGTTTTTT
>TRBV29-1|.|few|TRBJ2-2
CSVELKLWTGELFF
TGCAGCGTTGAACTAAAGCTATGGACCGGGGAGCTGTTTTTT
>TRBV15|TRBD1|few|TRBJ1-2
CATSRSSRGRQGGGYTF
TGTGCCACCAGCAGGTCGTCTCGGGGAAGACAGGGCGGTGGCTACACCTTC
>TRBV27|TRBD1|.|TRBJ1-2
CASSLSSRGQGFGGYTF
TGTGCCAGCAGTTTATCATCCAGGGGGCAGGGTTTTGGCGGCTACACCTTC
>TRBV7-2|TRBD2|.|TRBJ2-1
CASSLAMTSGHYNEQFF
TGTGCCAGCAGCTTAGCGATGACTAGCGGGCATTACAATGAGCAGTTCTTC
>TRBV29-1|TRBD1|few|TRBJ2-7
CSVYSRGQSNYEQYF
TGCAGCGTATATTCCAGGGGGCAATCGAACTACGAGCAGTACTTC
>TRBV5-5|.|.|TRBJ2-7
CASSLDGRRDF
TGTGCCAGCAGCTTGGACGGACGGCGGGACTTC
>TRBV18|.|.|TRBJ2-7
CASSPPRLAYEQYF
TGTGCCAGCTCACCACCGAGGTTAGCCTACGAGCAGTACTTC
>TRBV4-1|TRBD2|.|TRBJ2-4
CASSQAGLAGGTKNIQYF
TGCGCCAGCAGCCAAGCGGGACTAGCGGGAGGGACCAAAAACATTCAGTACTTC
>TRBV5-8|.|few|TRBJ1-1
CASSPGWAEAFF
TGTGCCAGCAGCCCGGGTTGGGCTGAAGCTTTCTTT
>TRBV11-1|TRBD1|.|TRBJ2-7
CASSLFRQGAYEQYF
TGTGCCAGCAGCTTATTCCGACAGGGGGCCTACGAGCAGTACTTC
>TRBV6-5|TRBD2|few|TRBJ2-7
CASSPSGSSYEQYF
TGTGCCAGCAGTCCTAGCGGGAGCTCCTACGAGCAGTACTTC
>TRBV29-1|.|few|TRBJ2-2
CSVVSGHTGELFF
TGCAGCGTTGTGAGCGGGCACACCGGGGAGCTGTTTTTT
>TRBV7-8|TRBD1|.|TRBJ2-7
CASSLSGQGSYEQYF
TGTGCCAGCAGCTTATCGGGACAGGGGTCCTACGAGCAGTACTTC
>TRBV27|.|once|TRBJ1-4
CASSTTTGFNEKLFF
TGTGCCAGCAGTACGACAACAGGGTTTAATGAAAAACTGTTTTTT
>TRBV15|TRBD2|once|TRBJ2-3
CATSSASGGSDTQYF
TGTGCCACCAGCAGTGCTAGCGGGGGTTCAGATACGCAGTATTTT
>TRBV6-5|.|.|TRBJ1-1
CASSYTIFQNTEAFF
TGTGCCAGCAGTTATACAATTTTCCAGAACACTGAAGCTTTCTTT
>TRBV13|TRBD2|.|TRBJ2-4
CASSHYGGAAKNIQYF
TGTGCCAGCAGCCACTACGGGGGGGCAGCCAAAAACATTCAGTACTTC
>TRBV19|.|.|TRBJ1-1
CASSIAPGSTEAFF
TGTGCCAGTAGTATAGCCCCAGGCTCCACTGAAGCTTTCTTT
>TRBV7-9|.|once|TRBJ2-5
CASSRGGETQYF
TGTGCCAGCAGCAGGGGGGGAGAGACCCAGTACTTC
>TRBV10-3|.|once|TRBJ2-7
CAISLDSSTYEQYF
TGTGCCATCAGTTTAGACAGCAGTACCTACGAGCAGTACTTC
>TRBV27|.|.|TRBJ1-5
CASSFLSSGGSNQPQHF
TGTGCCAGCAGCTTTTTATCGAGTGGGGGCAGCAATCAGCCCCAGCATTTT
>TRBV6-5|TRBD1|.|TRBJ1-4
CASTHRGEPFEKLFF
TGTGCCAGCACCCACAGGGGGGAGCCCTTTGAAAAACTGTTTTTT
>TRBV7-6|TRBD1|once|TRBJ2-7
CASSSGSGRGLYEQYF
TGTGCCAGCAGCTCCGGGTCGGGCAGGGGGCTTTACGAGCAGTACTTC
>TRBV27|TRBD1|.|TRBJ1-5
CASNPGQGVGQPQHF
TGTGCCAGCAACCCGGGACAGGGAGTCGGTCAGCCCCAGCATTTT
>TRBV6-5|.|.|TRBJ2-1
CASSYSEGWVYNEQFF
TGTGCCAGCAGTTACTCGGAGGGATGGGTCTACAATGAGCAGTTCTTC